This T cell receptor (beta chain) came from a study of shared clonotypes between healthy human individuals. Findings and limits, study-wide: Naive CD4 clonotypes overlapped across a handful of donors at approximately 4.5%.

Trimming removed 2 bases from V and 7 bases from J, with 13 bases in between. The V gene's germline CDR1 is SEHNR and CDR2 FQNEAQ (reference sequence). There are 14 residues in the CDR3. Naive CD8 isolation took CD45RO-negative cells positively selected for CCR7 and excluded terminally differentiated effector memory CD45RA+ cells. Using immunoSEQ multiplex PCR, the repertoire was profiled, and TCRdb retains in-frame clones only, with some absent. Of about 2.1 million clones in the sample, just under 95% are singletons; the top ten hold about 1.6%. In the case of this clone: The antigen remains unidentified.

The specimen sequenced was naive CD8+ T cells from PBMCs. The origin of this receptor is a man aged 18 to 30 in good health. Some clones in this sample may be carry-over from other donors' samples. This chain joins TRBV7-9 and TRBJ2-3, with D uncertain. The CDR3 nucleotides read TGTGCCAGCAGCTTATTAATAGGGCCGAATACGCAGTATTTT. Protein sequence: CASSLLIGPNTQYF.